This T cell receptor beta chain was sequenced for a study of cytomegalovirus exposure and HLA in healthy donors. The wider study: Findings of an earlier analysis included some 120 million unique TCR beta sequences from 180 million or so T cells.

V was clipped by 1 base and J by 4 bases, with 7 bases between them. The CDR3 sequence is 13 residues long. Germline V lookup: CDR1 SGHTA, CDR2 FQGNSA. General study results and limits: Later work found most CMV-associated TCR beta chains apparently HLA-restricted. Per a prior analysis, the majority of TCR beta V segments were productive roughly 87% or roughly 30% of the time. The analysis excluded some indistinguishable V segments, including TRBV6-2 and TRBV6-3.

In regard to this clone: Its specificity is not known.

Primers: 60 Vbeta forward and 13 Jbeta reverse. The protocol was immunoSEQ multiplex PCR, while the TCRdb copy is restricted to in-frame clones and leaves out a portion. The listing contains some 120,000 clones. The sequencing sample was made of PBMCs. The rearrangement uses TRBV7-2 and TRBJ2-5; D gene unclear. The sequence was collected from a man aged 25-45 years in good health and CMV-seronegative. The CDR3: CASSLVGLETQYF. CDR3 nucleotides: TGTGCCAGCAGCTTAGTGGGCCTAGAGACCCAGTACTTC. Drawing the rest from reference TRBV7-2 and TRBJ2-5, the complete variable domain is GAGVSQSPSNKVTEKGKDVELRCDPISGHTALYWYRQSLGQGLEFLIYFQGNSAPDKSGLPSDRFSAERTGGSVSTLTIQRTQQEDSAVYLCASSLVGLETQYFGPGTRLLVL.